The 29 T cell receptor beta chains below were found in one sample sequenced in a study of blood T cell repertoires in COVID-19. Clones were read by immunoSEQ multiplex PCR, and TCRdb kept only the in-frame ones, dropping some. The table records more than 200,000 clones, approximately 90% of them present only once. The sequencing sample was made of PBMCs or T cells enriched from blood (not recorded which). Every receptor here comes from a man in his forties who had recovered from COVID-19.

This chain joins TRBV6-1 and TRBJ1-1; TRBD1 agrees at 7 bases. With V trimmed by 2 bases and J by 5 bases, 8 bases remained unmatched. The CDR3 length is 15 residues. Per the germline V gene, CDR1 is MNHNS and CDR2 is SASEGT. The CDR3 DNA is TGTGCCAGCAGTGAAATAGGGGGCCGGGATACTGAAGCTTTCTTT. As protein: CASSEIGGRDTEAFF.

This chain uses TRBV19 with TRBJ1-3, with 9 bases lining up with TRBD1. Germline trimming cut 6 bases from V and 7 bases from J; bases unmatched to any gene: 10. Germline V gene lookup returns CDR1 LNHDA and CDR2 SQIVND (reference sequence). This CDR3 comprises 15 residues. The CDR3: CASSNEQGAPNTIYF. The CDR3 DNA is TGTGCCAGTAGCAACGAACAGGGGGCTCCCAACACCATATATTTT.

The rearrangement links TRBV7-8 to TRBJ1-1; D gene uncertain. V lost 5 bases, J lost 5 bases, and 9 bases lay in between. The germline V gene has CDR1 SGHVS and CDR2 FQNEAQ. The CDR3 has 12 amino acids. This CDR3 is CASSHPRTEAFF. CDR3 nucleotides: TGTGCCAGCAGCCACCCGCGGACTGAAGCTTTCTTT.

The J gene is TRBJ2-1, the V gene TRBV9; 13 nucleotides line up with TRBD2. With V trimmed by 4 bases and J by 9 bases, 4 bases remained unmatched. Per the germline V gene, CDR1 is SGDLS and CDR2 is YYNGEE. This CDR3 is built from 14 residues. The CDR3 protein is CASSTSGGAGEQFF. The CDR3 DNA reads TGTGCCAGCAGCACTAGCGGGGGGGCCGGTGAGCAGTTCTTC. Based on the CDR3 plus reference TRBV9 and TRBJ2-1, the full variable domain is DSGVTQTPKHLITATGQRVTLRCSPRSGDLSVYWYQQSLDQGLQFLIQYYNGEERAKGNILERFSAQQFPDLHSELNLSSLELGDSALYFCASSTSGGAGEQFFGPGTRLTVL.

The V call is TRBV7-2, the J call TRBJ2-1, with TRBD2 as a possible D gene (7 bases). The CDR3 extends over 13 amino acids. The germline gives CDR1 SGHTA, CDR2 FQGNSA. Trimming pared 5 bases from V and 6 bases from J, leaving 11 bases between. In DNA form, the CDR3 reads TGTGCCAGCAGCAGCGGGACAAGCAATGAGCAGTTCTTC. This encodes CASSSGTSNEQFF.

In this sample, this clone turned up a few times. This sequence joins TRBV6-6 and TRBJ1-2; 7 bases match TRBD1. Unmatched junction bases numbered 4, after V lost 2 bases and J lost 7 bases. Per germline, CDR1 MNHNY and CDR2 SVGAGI (reference sequence). This CDR3 has 13 residues. CDR3 residues: CASSYAPGGGYTF. In nucleotides, the CDR3 is TGTGCCAGCAGTTACGCGCCAGGGGGTGGCTACACCTTC.

The chain combines TRBV2 with TRBJ1-3; maybe TRBD1 (6 bases). The CDR3 is 16 amino acids. Trimming removed 6 bases from V and 2 bases from J, with 17 bases in between. The germline gives CDR1 SNHLY, CDR2 FYNNEI. The CDR3 reads CASRDLQGAPGNTIYF. The DNA for the CDR3 is TGTGCCAGCAGGGACCTACAGGGTGCCCCTGGAAACACCATATATTTT.

The chain links TRBV27 to TRBJ1-2; 10 bases are a match to TRBD1. This CDR3 comprises 14 residues. Trimming at V came to 3 bases and at J to 8 bases, leaving 6 bases not matched to a gene. Germline CDR1 reads MNHEY; CDR2 reads SMNVEV (reference sequence). This CDR3 is CASSFRGQGGGYTF. CDR3 DNA sequence: TGTGCCAGCAGTTTTCGAGGACAGGGGGGAGGCTACACCTTC.

This clone was seen ten or more times. V gene TRBV7-2 combines with J gene TRBJ1-1; D gene unclear. CDR3 length: 13 residues. The V end lost 5 bases, the J end lost 6 bases, and 13 bases lay between the germline ends. Germline V gene sequence: CDR1 SGHTA, CDR2 FQGNSA. CDR3 nucleotides: TGTGCCAGCAGCCCCGGATGGGGAGCTGAAGCTTTCTTT. It translates to CASSPGWGAEAFF.

V usage is TRBV27 and J usage is TRBJ1-1, with TRBD1 as a possible D gene (6 bases). The germline V and J ends were trimmed by 7 bases and 4 bases, with 13 bases remaining between them. CDR1 is MNHEY and CDR2 is SMNVEV in the germline V gene (reference sequence). This CDR3 comprises 13 residues. CDR3: CASKRVGGTEAFF. The CDR3 region has the DNA TGTGCCAGCAAACGCGTAGGGGGCACTGAAGCTTTCTTT.

The chain uses TRBV7-2 and TRBJ2-2; 9 bases match TRBD1. The junction had 8 bases not matched to a gene; V was cut back by 5 bases and J by 4 bases. The CDR3 consists of 16 residues. The germline gives CDR1 SGHTA, CDR2 FQGNSA. In nucleotides, the CDR3 is TGTGCCAGCAGCAAGTACAGGGGGCAGGGCACCGGGGAGCTGTTTTTT. Amino acids: CASSKYRGQGTGELFF. Together with reference TRBV7-2 and TRBJ2-2, the CDR3 gives the full variable domain: GAGVSQSPSNKVTEKGKDVELRCDPISGHTALYWYRQSLGQGLEFLIYFQGNSAPDKSGLPSDRFSAERTGGSVSTLTIQRTQQEDSAVYLCASSKYRGQGTGELFFGEGSRLTVL.

The CDR3 region is CASSLGLAGGRGTDTQYF. DNA for the CDR3: TGTGCCAGCAGCCTTGGACTAGCGGGGGGGCGGGGCACAGATACGCAGTATTTT. The chain employs TRBV4-2 and TRBJ2-3, with 15 bases identical to TRBD2. The CDR3 covers 18 residues. Germline V gives CDR1 LGHNA, CDR2 YNFKEQ. J lost 1 base, V lost 4 bases, and 6 bases had no gene match.

This rearrangement joins TRBV5-1 to TRBJ2-7; a possible D gene is TRBD1 (6 bases). V was cut by 1 base and J by 7 bases, with 15 bases left in between. The CDR3 has 14 amino acids. Germline V gene data show CDR1 as SGHRS and CDR2 as YFSETQ. The CDR3 reads CASSLTGQFSEQYF. CDR3 nucleotides: TGCGCCAGCAGCTTGACAGGACAGTTTTCGGAGCAGTACTTC.

The chain links TRBV6-5 to TRBJ1-5; D uncertain. CDR1 and CDR2 (germline): MNHEY, SVGAGI. Trimming stripped 10 bases from V and 6 bases from J, with 13 bases between. This CDR3 spans 12 amino acids. This CDR3 is CATSTMGQPQHF. The CDR3 DNA reads TGTGCCACTTCGACAATGGGTCAGCCCCAGCATTTT.

The gene calls are TRBV7-9 and TRBJ2-1, with 8 bases aligning to TRBD2. Germline CDR1 SEHNR, CDR2 FQNEAQ (reference sequence). V lost 4 bases to trimming and J lost 3 bases; unmatched junction nucleotides: 5. This CDR3 has 15 amino acids. CDR3 bases: TGTGCCAGCAGCTGGCTCAGCGGGGGCTACAATGAGCAGTTCTTC. Protein: CASSWLSGGYNEQFF. Full variable domain (remainder filled in from reference TRBV7-9 and TRBJ2-1): DTGVSQNPRHKITKRGQNVTFRCDPISEHNRLYWYRQTLGQGPEFLTYFQNEAQLEKSRLLSDRFSAERPKGSFSTLEIQRTEQGDSAMYLCASSWLSGGYNEQFFGPGTRLTVL.

At least ten counts were recorded for this clone. The V call is TRBV12-3 or TRBV12-4, the J call TRBJ1-1, with 7 nucleotides matching TRBD1. The CDR3 has 13 residues. Germline trimming cut 3 bases from V and 10 bases from J; bases unmatched to any gene: 8. CDR3 amino acids: CASSFATGQAAFF. CDR3 nucleotides: TGTGCCAGCAGTTTCGCTACAGGACAGGCAGCTTTCTTT.

This clone was seen more than once but under ten times. This chain uses TRBV28 with TRBJ1-5, with TRBD1 matching 8 bases. V shed 6 bases and J 5 bases; nucleotides not matched to a gene: 6. Per the germline V gene, CDR1 is MDHEN and CDR2 is SYDVKM. The length of the CDR3 is 14 residues. The CDR3 loop is CASSRGQGDQPQHF. For the CDR3, the DNA is TGTGCCAGCAGCCGAGGACAGGGCGATCAGCCCCAGCATTTT.

The chain recombines TRBV30 with TRBJ2-7; tentative D call: TRBD2 (7 bases). The CDR3 consists of 13 residues. The germline CDR1 and CDR2 sequences are GTSNPN and SVGIG (reference sequence). The V and J ends lost 2 bases and 3 bases respectively, with 11 bases between them. CDR3 in amino acids: CAWSKGGGYEQYF. CDR3 bases: TGTGCCTGGAGTAAGGGGGGGGGCTACGAGCAGTACTTC.

There are a few counts of this clone. The rearrangement links TRBV19 to TRBJ1-5; 9 bases agree with TRBD1. Per the germline V gene, CDR1 is LNHDA and CDR2 is SQIVND (reference sequence). V shed 5 bases and J 2 bases; nucleotides not matched to a gene: 7. There are 16 residues in the CDR3. The chain's CDR3 is CASSYLWTGGNQPQHF. The CDR3 DNA reads TGTGCCAGTAGTTACTTATGGACAGGGGGCAATCAGCCCCAGCATTTT.

J is TRBJ2-3 and V is TRBV2; 7 bases map to TRBD1. The CDR3 consists of 14 residues. Germline V gene sequence: CDR1 SNHLY, CDR2 FYNNEI. The ends lost 11 bases at V and 0 bases at J; junction bases unmatched: 8. The CDR3 nucleotides read TGTGCCGGCGATCCGGGACAGAGCACAGATACGCAGTATTTT. Protein sequence: CAGDPGQSTDTQYF.

This chain joins TRBV21-1 and TRBJ2-1; the D call TRBD2 from the table was never checked on the DNA. TRBV21-1 is noted as a pseudogene. The CDR3 contains 15 residues. The CDR3 protein is CASSLGGAGHNEQFF. The CDR3 DNA sequence: TGTGCCAGCAGCCTGGGGGGGGCGGGCCACAATGAGCAGTTCTTC.

This clone turned up a few times. The chain uses TRBV28 and TRBJ2-7; D perhaps matches TRBD2 (5 bases). CDR1 and CDR2 from the germline V gene are MDHEN and SYDVKM. The CDR3 is 21 residues long. V lost 1 base to trimming and J lost 0 bases, with 28 bases between them. The CDR3 reads CASSLSSDKRRRGLLSYEQYF. CDR3 nucleotide sequence: TGTGCCAGCAGTTTATCGTCTGATAAGCGACGTCGGGGTCTCCTCTCCTACGAGCAGTACTTC. Combining the CDR3 with reference TRBV28 and TRBJ2-7 gives the whole variable domain DVKVTQSSRYLVKRTGEKVFLECVQDMDHENMFWYRQDPGLGLRLIYFSYDVKMKEKGDIPEGYSVSREKKERFSLILESASTNQTSMYLCASSLSSDKRRRGLLSYEQYFGPGTRLTVT.

The J gene is TRBJ2-1, the V gene TRBV5-4, with D maybe TRBD2 (6 bases). Germline V CDR1 and CDR2: SGHNT, YYREEE (reference sequence). This CDR3 is built from 13 residues. Trimming removed 0 bases from V and 9 bases from J, with 10 bases in between. The CDR3 coding sequence is TGTGCCAGCAGCTTGGCGGGGAGGCGTGAGCAGTTCTTC. Amino acid sequence: CASSLAGRREQFF.

The CDR3 region has the DNA TGTGCCAGTAGTATAGTACGGAGTCAGGAGACTAGCGGGAGGATCTACGAGCAGTACTTC. Its translation is CASSIVRSQETSGRIYEQYF. The genes are TRBV19 and TRBJ2-7; 13 bases are shared with TRBD2. This CDR3 is 20 amino acids long. V was clipped by 1 base and J by 3 bases; unmatched bases: 15. Germline loops: CDR1 LNHDA, CDR2 SQIVND (reference sequence).

This rearrangement joins TRBV20-1 to TRBJ2-5, with TRBD1 as a possible D gene (5 bases). Trimming pared 8 bases from V and 5 bases from J, leaving 12 bases between. The germline gives CDR1 DFQATT, CDR2 SNEGSKA (reference sequence). The CDR3 has 11 residues. The CDR3 spells CSQRGGETQYF. The CDR3 bases are TGCAGTCAAAGGGGTGGGGAGACCCAGTACTTC.

The chain couples TRBV7-2 to TRBJ2-1; 9 bases are shared with TRBD2. Unmatched junction bases numbered 8, after V lost 7 bases and J lost 7 bases. The germline gives CDR1 SGHTA, CDR2 FQGNSA. This CDR3 has 14 residues. CDR3 loop: CASTWAGGLNEQFF. Here the CDR3 DNA reads TGTGCCAGCACCTGGGCGGGGGGGCTTAATGAGCAGTTCTTC.

The CDR3 loop reads CASSTRHVVYSNQPQHF. The CDR3 DNA reads as TGTGCCAGCAGCACACGACATGTGGTGTATAGCAATCAGCCCCAGCATTTT. V usage is TRBV21-1 and J usage is TRBJ1-5; TRBD1, the table's D call, lacks a check against the DNA. TRBV21-1 is described as a pseudogene. The CDR3 runs 17 residues.

This chain joins TRBV28 and TRBJ2-7; D is unclear. With 2 bases removed from V and 3 bases from J, the gap between germline ends came to 5 bases. Germline V gene data show CDR1 as MDHEN and CDR2 as SYDVKM. The CDR3 has 12 residues. In DNA form, the CDR3 reads TGTGCCAGCAGTTTACCCCTCTACGAGCAGTACTTC. This encodes CASSLPLYEQYF.

This chain uses TRBV7-9 with TRBJ1-1; D is uncertain. The CDR3 is 11 amino acids. The V gene's germline CDR1 is SEHNR and CDR2 FQNEAQ (reference sequence). Trimming took off 5 bases at V and 11 bases at J, with 12 bases between the two ends. The CDR3 DNA reads TGTGCCAGCAGCCGTGAACTCGGGGCTTTCTTT. This sequence encodes CASSRELGAFF.